Listed here are 28 T cell receptor beta chains from one sample, sequenced in a study of T cells in Graves' hyperthyroidism and ophthalmopathy. TCR beta CDR3 regions were amplified from RNA. Primed by the HTBI set, a first-round RT-PCR was run on the TCR CDR3. One entry per CDR3 protein, called by TCRdb with MiXCR from the multiplex PCR reads. The sample contains about 250,000 distinct CDR3 sequences, roughly a quarter of which appear only once. Sequencing used blood. These receptors came from a woman aged 40 to 49 with Graves' ophthalmopathy.

This clonotype appeared many times. The chain links TRBV28 to TRBJ2-7, with 7 bases that match TRBD1. The junction had 7 bases not matched to a gene; V was cut back by 8 bases and J by 3 bases. The CDR3 loop spans 13 amino acids. Germline CDR1 MDHEN, CDR2 SYDVKM. The CDR3 loop reads CASSLGGLYEQYF. CDR3 bases: TGTGCCAGCTCCTTAGGGGGCCTCTACGAGCAGTACTTC.

The chain is built from TRBV20-1 and TRBJ2-7, with D perhaps TRBD2 (6 bases). The CDR3 length is 13 residues. CDR1 is DFQATT, CDR2 SNEGSKA, per germline (reference sequence). V was shortened by 6 bases and J by 7 bases, with 19 bases between the two germline ends. The CDR3 protein is CSASGGGVSEQYF. The CDR3 coding sequence is TGCAGTGCCTCCGGAGGAGGGGTGAGTGAGCAGTACTTC.

The chain links TRBV18 to TRBJ1-2, with no clear D. This CDR3 is 13 amino acids long. V lost 2 bases, J lost 5 bases, and 9 bases lay in between. CDR1 is KGHSH and CDR2 is LQKENI in the germline V gene. The CDR3 DNA reads TGTGCCAGCTCACCAACGGACGGGTATGGCTACACCTTC. This translates into CASSPTDGYGYTF.

This clonotype was counted many times. V gene TRBV2 combines with J gene TRBJ1-5, with TRBD1 matching 7 bases. The CDR3 has 14 amino acids. V lost 6 bases to trimming and J lost 1 base; unmatched junction nucleotides: 3. CDR1 is SNHLY and CDR2 is FYNNEI in the germline V gene. The CDR3 sequence is CASREQGSNQPQHF. The CDR3 bases are TGTGCCAGCAGAGAACAGGGGAGCAATCAGCCCCAGCATTTT.

V usage is TRBV10-3 and J usage is TRBJ1-5, with 9 bases aligning to TRBD1. Germline loops: CDR1 ENHRY, CDR2 SYGVKD. CDR3 length: 15 residues. V dropped 5 bases and J dropped 3; count of bases not matched to a gene: 5. CDR3 region: CAISTDRGNNQPQHF. In nucleotides, the CDR3 is TGTGCCATCAGTACGGACAGGGGTAACAATCAGCCCCAGCATTTT.

A few counts support this clonotype. The chain links TRBV7-2 to TRBJ2-3; D is unclear. Trimming took 2 bases from V and 5 from J, leaving 11 bases between them. The CDR3 has 14 amino acids. Germline V gene sequence: CDR1 SGHTA, CDR2 FQGNSA. This chain's CDR3 is CASSLHTLGDTQYF. CDR3 DNA sequence: TGTGCCAGCAGCTTACATACCCTCGGAGATACGCAGTATTTT. Based on the CDR3 plus reference TRBV7-2 and TRBJ2-3, the full variable domain is GAGVSQSPSNKVTEKGKDVELRCDPISGHTALYWYRQSLGQGLEFLIYFQGNSAPDKSGLPSDRFSAERTGGSVSTLTIQRTQQEDSAVYLCASSLHTLGDTQYFGPGTRLTVL.

Ten or more counts support this clonotype. A read error may produce the germline difference seen at one junction end. V gene TRBV27 combines with J gene TRBJ1-3, with no clear D. In germline, CDR1 is MNHEY, CDR2 SMNVEV (reference sequence). This CDR3 region has 14 residues. This chain's CDR3 is CTSPKRDSGNTIYF. CDR3 coding DNA: TGTACCAGCCCCAAGAGAGACTCTGGAAACACCATATATTTT.

The table lists this clonotype with a few counts. Given a much more abundant clone one base away, this may be a read error. The rearrangement uses TRBV5-1 and TRBJ2-5; 13 bases align to TRBD2. V was clipped by 4 bases and J by 6 bases; unmatched bases: 9. Germline CDR1 and CDR2: SGHRS and YFSETQ. This CDR3 has 16 residues. The CDR3 sequence: CASSGGTSGTLKTQYF. Written as DNA, the CDR3 is TGCGCCAGCAGCGGAGGGACTAGCGGGACTTTGAAGACCCAGTACTTC.

This clonotype was recorded many times. The chain uses TRBV3-1 and TRBJ1-3; D call uncertain. V was shortened by 1 base and J by 2 bases, with 9 bases between the two germline ends. CDR3 length: 15 amino acids. Germline lookup yields CDR1 LGHDT and CDR2 YNNKEL (reference sequence). The CDR3 DNA is TGTGCCAGCAGCCAAGTGGTACAGCCTGGAAACACCATATATTTT. It is translated as CASSQVVQPGNTIYF.

This clonotype was seen repeatedly, ten times or more. J is TRBJ2-7 and V is TRBV6-1; TRBD1 is a possible D gene (5 bases). CDR1 is MNHNS, CDR2 SASEGT, per germline. The CDR3 is made up of 14 amino acids. V gave up 2 bases and J gave up 5 bases, with 13 bases separating them. For the CDR3, the DNA is TGTGCCAGCAGTGAAACCCCTCTAGGGGACGAGCAGTACTTC. Its translation is CASSETPLGDEQYF.

The V call is TRBV6-1, the J call TRBJ1-1; D is unresolved. Germline V gene lookup returns CDR1 MNHNS and CDR2 SASEGT. There are 13 residues in the CDR3. Trimming stripped 8 bases from V and 6 bases from J, with 16 bases between. The CDR3 DNA sequence: TGTGCCAGCGGAGCGGGCGCATCTTCTGAAGCTTTCTTT. Protein product: CASGAGASSEAFF.

This clonotype came up many times. The J gene is TRBJ1-2, the V gene TRBV20-1; D possibly corresponds to TRBD1 (5 bases). CDR1 is DFQATT and CDR2 is SNEGSKA in the germline V gene (reference sequence). CDR3 length: 11 amino acids. V was pared by 3 bases and J by 10 bases, with 12 bases between. In DNA form, the CDR3 reads TGCAGTGCTAGGAGGGGAGGGGTCTACACCTTC. Its translation is CSARRGGVYTF.

V is TRBV12-3 or TRBV12-4 and J is TRBJ1-1; a weak D match, TRBD1 (5 bases). With 5 bases removed from V and 0 bases from J, the gap between germline ends came to 13 bases. The CDR3 is 15 amino acids. CDR3 residues: CASSLAREMNTEAFF. CDR3 coding DNA: TGTGCCAGCAGTCTGGCCAGGGAAATGAACACTGAAGCTTTCTTT.

The chain has TRBV4-3 and TRBJ2-7, with 12 bases that match TRBD2. The V and J ends lost 6 bases and 3 bases, in that order; junction bases with no gene match: 6. CDR3 size: 15 residues. The germline gives CDR1 LGHNA, CDR2 YSLEER. CDR3 sequence (DNA): TGCGCCAGCAGGCGGACTAGCGGGAAGGTCTACGAGCAGTACTTC. It is translated as CASRRTSGKVYEQYF.

At least ten counts were recorded for this clonotype. This chain joins TRBV11-2 and TRBJ2-4; D remains unclear. The V and J ends lost 8 bases and 6 bases respectively, with 14 bases between them. CDR3 length: 13 amino acids. Germline V CDR1 and CDR2: SGHAT, FQNNGV. The CDR3 DNA is TGTGCCAGCCAGCATCCCCTACTAAACATTCAGTACTTC. Amino acid sequence: CASQHPLLNIQYF.

In its sample, this clonotype was seen many times. The gene calls are TRBV12-3 or TRBV12-4 and TRBJ2-2; TRBD2 matches 11 bases. The V segment lost 8 bases and the J segment 7 bases; nucleotides outside the gene matches: 12. This CDR3 has 16 amino acids. The DNA for the CDR3 is TGTGCCAGCCGGAGTAGCGGGAGGGCCACCGGCGGGGAGCTGTTTTTT. It specifies CASRSSGRATGGELFF.

This clonotype was observed at least ten times. The chain uses TRBV7-9 and TRBJ2-7; 11 bases line up with TRBD2. Germline V gene lookup returns CDR1 SEHNR and CDR2 FQNEAQ (reference sequence). The CDR3 sequence is 15 residues long. The junction had 5 bases not matched to a gene; V was cut back by 1 base and J by 6 bases. CDR3 loop: CASSLVSLAGAEQYF. DNA of the CDR3: TGTGCCAGCAGCTTAGTTTCACTAGCGGGAGCCGAGCAGTACTTC.

This clonotype was picked up many times. The J gene is TRBJ1-5, the V gene TRBV2; a possible D gene is TRBD1 (6 bases). V lost 6 bases and J lost 0, with 9 bases in between. This CDR3 is built from 14 residues. Germline CDR1 is SNHLY and CDR2 is FYNNEI. CDR3 sequence: CASSDRSSNQPQHF. The CDR3 DNA reads TGTGCCAGCAGCGACAGGAGTAGCAATCAGCCCCAGCATTTT.

This clonotype was detected only a few times. The genes are TRBV7-2 and TRBJ1-2; no definite D call. The CDR3 is made up of 12 amino acids. With 5 bases removed from V and 8 bases from J, the gap between germline ends came to 12 bases. CDR1 SGHTA and CDR2 FQGNSA come from the germline V gene. CDR3 DNA: TGTGCCAGCAGCCTCTCGTCCTTCGGCTACACCTTC. Amino acid sequence: CASSLSSFGYTF.

The CDR3: CSVVGENEAFF. The CDR3 nucleotides are TGCAGCGTTGTTGGTGAGAATGAAGCTTTCTTT. V and J are TRBV29-1 and TRBJ1-1; D unclear. In germline, CDR1 is SQVTM, CDR2 ANQGSEA. CDR3 length: 11 residues. Trimming pared 4 bases from V and 7 bases from J, leaving 10 bases between.

This clonotype was recorded at least ten times. The chain uses TRBV12-3 or TRBV12-4 and TRBJ2-1, with 11 bases aligning to TRBD2. The CDR3 consists of 14 residues. Losses at the gene ends were 8 bases for V and 7 bases for J; bases not matched to a gene: 7. The CDR3 protein is CASLLLAGVNEQFF. In nucleotides, the CDR3 is TGTGCCAGCCTACTACTAGCGGGAGTGAATGAGCAGTTCTTC.

This clonotype was seen a handful of times. The chain links TRBV20-1 to TRBJ1-1; D perhaps matches TRBD1 (6 bases). The germline V gene encodes CDR1 DFQATT and CDR2 SNEGSKA (reference sequence). This CDR3 has 14 residues. The V end lost 6 bases, the J end lost 4 bases, and 18 bases lay between the germline ends. The CDR3 DNA is TGCAGTGCCCCCCAGACAGGTCCGACCACTGAAGCTTTCTTT. Translation gives CSAPQTGPTTEAFF.

This clonotype showed up many times. The chain is built from TRBV6-5 and TRBJ2-5, with no clear D. V lost 2 bases, J lost 4 bases, and 8 bases lay in between. This CDR3 is built from 13 residues. The germline V gene has CDR1 MNHEY and CDR2 SVGAGI. CDR3 DNA sequence: TGTGCCAGCAGTTACAAGTCGGGAGAGACCCAGTACTTC. Encoded protein: CASSYKSGETQYF.

Comments on this clonotype: The germline gene is not matched at one end of the junction; a read error may be the cause. The J gene is TRBJ2-5, the V gene TRBV6-1; a weak D match, TRBD2 (7 bases). The CDR3 has 16 residues. The germline gives CDR1 MNHNS, CDR2 SASEGT. CDR3 bases: TGCGCCAGCAGCCAATCCCCCGCGGGGGCTAGGGAGACCCAGTACTTC. It translates to CASSQSPAGARETQYF.

The chain employs TRBV19 and TRBJ2-4; the D gene is possibly TRBD1 (6 bases). Germline V gives CDR1 LNHDA, CDR2 SQIVND (reference sequence). This CDR3 has 15 amino acids. Trimming pared 8 bases from V and 3 bases from J, leaving 17 bases between. CDR3: CASAYVADSKNIQYF. CDR3 nucleotides: TGTGCCAGTGCATACGTTGCGGACAGCAAAAACATTCAGTACTTC.

The table lists this clonotype with many counts. The rearrangement joins TRBV5-5 to TRBJ1-1, with 7 bases fitting TRBD1. J lost 6 bases, V lost 4 bases, and 6 bases had no gene match. The CDR3 length is 13 residues. In germline, CDR1 is SGHKS, CDR2 YYEKEE (reference sequence). In DNA, the CDR3 is TGTGCCAGCAGCCAGGGGGTCGGGGCTGAAGCTTTCTTT. This sequence encodes CASSQGVGAEAFF.

The CDR3, as DNA: TGTGCCACTAATCGGGACAGGGGCAATCAGCCCCAGCATTTT. Protein product: CATNRDRGNQPQHF. V is TRBV28 and J is TRBJ1-5, with 9 nucleotides matching TRBD1. The CDR3 spans 14 residues. The V gene's germline CDR1 is MDHEN and CDR2 SYDVKM. Trimming at V came to 10 bases and at J to 2 bases, leaving 6 bases not matched to a gene.

This clonotype was counted ten times or more. This rearrangement joins TRBV18 to TRBJ1-2; D gene unclear. The V and J ends lost 0 bases and 7 bases respectively, with 12 bases between them. CDR1 and CDR2 (germline): KGHSH, LQKENI. The CDR3 is made up of 14 amino acids. The CDR3 DNA reads TGTGCCAGCTCACCACCGGTCGGCCGATTTGGCTACACCTTC. Its protein is CASSPPVGRFGYTF.